The 4 T cell receptor beta chains below come from one sample, sequenced in a study of cytotoxic CD8 clonotypes in ibrutinib-treated CLL. TCRdb keeps only in-frame clones here, not all; method: immunoSEQ multiplex PCR. The sample yields 150,000 to 200,000 clones, roughly 90% seen once. Source: PBMCs, taken at disease progression, from a patient treated with ibrutinib. These receptors originate from a human donor with chronic lymphocytic leukemia.

J is TRBJ1-2 and V is TRBV9, with D tentatively TRBD1 (6 bases). V lost 0 bases and J lost 4, with 10 bases in between. The CDR3 consists of 14 residues. Germline CDR1 is SGDLS and CDR2 is YYNGEE. CDR3 nucleotides: TGTGCCAGCAGCGTAGAAACAGGGTTCTATGGCTACACCTTC. Its translation: CASSVETGFYGYTF.

The chain combines TRBV13 with TRBJ2-3, with unresolved D. V gave up 1 base and J gave up 7 bases, with 12 bases separating them. The germline V gene has CDR1 PRHDT and CDR2 FYEKMQ (reference sequence). This CDR3 is 14 amino acids long. CDR3 amino acids: CASSLDAAGYTQYF. The CDR3 coding sequence is TGTGCCAGCAGCTTAGACGCGGCTGGATATACGCAGTATTTT.

This clone has a single count. V usage is TRBV30 and J usage is TRBJ2-1; the D is unclear. Germline CDR1 is GTSNPN and CDR2 is SVGIG (reference sequence). This CDR3 spans 14 amino acids. The V end lost 0 bases, the J end lost 0 bases, and 6 bases lay between the germline ends. This CDR3 reads CAWSVSVSYNEQFF. Here the CDR3 DNA reads TGTGCCTGGAGTGTCTCGGTCTCCTACAATGAGCAGTTCTTC.

Only one count was recorded for this clone. In DNA, the CDR3 is TGTGCCAGCAGCCCGATGACTAGCGGGGGGAACAATGAGCAGTTCTTC. This translates into CASSPMTSGGNNEQFF. The chain recombines TRBV6-4 with TRBJ2-1; 13 bases fit TRBD2. This CDR3 region has 16 residues. Unmatched junction bases numbered 7, after V lost 6 bases and J lost 5 bases. Germline assignment: CDR1 MRHNA and CDR2 SNTAGT.